What follows describes a single TCR beta chain. A junction boundary mismatches the germline segment, possibly from a read error. The data originate from a study of regulatory and conventional T cells in RAG deficiency. TCRdb keeps only in-frame clones here, not all; method: immunoSEQ multiplex PCR. Of roughly 32,000 clones in the sample, 90% to 97% are singletons; the top ten hold 0.3% to 0.45%. Germline CDR1 reads MGHDK; CDR2 reads SYGVNS. The CDR3 spans 14 residues. Genomic DNA came from blood conventional CD4+ T cells gated CD25-low CD127-high. These same data were also listed under a study on regulatory T cells. That source adds: Primers: 52 TRBV forward and 13 TRBJ reverse.

This clonotype was obtained from a human donor in good health. V is TRBV25-1 and J is TRBJ1-4, with D perhaps matching TRBD1 (5 bases). Sample: CD25- CD4+ T cells sorted from blood. The CDR3 sequence is CSSTPQGGDEKLFF. In DNA, the CDR3 is TGTTCCAGCACCCCGCAGGGAGGAGATGAAAAACTGTTTTTT.